This T cell receptor beta chain is drawn from a study of blood T cell repertoires in COVID-19. Study background: The United States, Italy and Spain supplied acute and convalescent COVID-19 samples. From T cells, B-cell-depleted T cells, or PBMCs came the material, which was cDNA or gDNA.

From germline, CDR1 is MDHEN and CDR2 SYDVKM. V shed 6 bases, J shed 0 bases, and the junction held 3 bases outside the gene matches. This CDR3 comprises 14 residues. Original analysis: Researchers report that nucleated cell counts were estimated from reference gene primer amplification. This table comes from immunoSEQ multiplex PCR, and its TCRdb copy is limited to in-frame clones, with some not included. The V and J calls and clone size come from that table; D and trimming were worked out from the DNA. This table holds approximately 53,000 clones, roughly 91% found once. The chain recombines TRBV28 with TRBJ2-7; 9 bases map to TRBD1. The receptor's source is a human donor in a cohort sampled during active COVID-19. What was sequenced was peripheral blood. The CDR3: CASRATGGSYEQYF. CDR3 in DNA: TGTGCCAGCAGGGCGACAGGGGGCTCCTACGAGCAGTACTTC.